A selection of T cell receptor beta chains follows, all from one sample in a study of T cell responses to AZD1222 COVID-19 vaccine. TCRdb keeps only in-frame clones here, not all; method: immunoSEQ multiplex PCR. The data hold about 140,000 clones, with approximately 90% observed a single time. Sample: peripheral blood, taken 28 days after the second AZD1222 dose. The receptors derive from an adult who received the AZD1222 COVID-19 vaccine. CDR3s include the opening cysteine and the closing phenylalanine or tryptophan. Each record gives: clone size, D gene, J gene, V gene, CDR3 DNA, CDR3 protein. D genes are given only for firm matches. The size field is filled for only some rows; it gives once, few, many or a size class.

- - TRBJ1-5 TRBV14 TGTGCCAGCAGCCAAGGGGTTGCTCAGCCCCAGCATTTT CASSQGVAQPQHF
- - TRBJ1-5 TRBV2 TGTGCCAGCAGGGGCCTGCCCTCCAGGGGTATCAATCAGCCCCAGCATTTT CASRGLPSRGINQPQHF
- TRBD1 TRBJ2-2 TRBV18 TGTGCCAGCTCACCACGGGGGACAGGGGGAAACACCGGGGAGCTGTTTTTT CASSPRGTGGNTGELFF
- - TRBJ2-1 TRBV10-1 TGCGCCAGCAGTGTTGGTAACAATGAGCAGTTCTTC CASSVGNNEQFF
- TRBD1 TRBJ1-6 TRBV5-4 TGTGCCAGCAGCTCAGCGGGAGGGGACAGATATTCACCCCTCCACTTT CASSSAGGDRYSPLHF
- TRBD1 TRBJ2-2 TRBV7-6 TGTGCCAGCAGCTTGGCACCCGACAGGGAGAACACCGGGGAGCTGTTTTTT CASSLAPDRENTGELFF
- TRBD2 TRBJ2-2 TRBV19 TGTGCCAGTAGTGGGGGACTAGCGGGGGCGAACACCGGGGAGCTGTTTTTT CASSGGLAGANTGELFF
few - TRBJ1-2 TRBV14 TGTGCCAGCAGCCAAGTTGAGACGGGTGGCTACACCTTC CASSQVETGGYTF
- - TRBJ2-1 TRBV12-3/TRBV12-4 TGTGCCAGCAGTTTCCTCTCCTACAATGAGCAGTTCTTC CASSFLSYNEQFF
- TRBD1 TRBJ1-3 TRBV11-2 TGTGCCAGCAGCTTAGCACAGGGGCGGTCTGGAAACACCATATATTTT CASSLAQGRSGNTIYF
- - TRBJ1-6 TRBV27 TGTGCCAGCAGTTTAACCGCGGGGTATAATTCACCCCTCCACTTT CASSLTAGYNSPLHF
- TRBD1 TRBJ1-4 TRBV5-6 TGTGCCAGCAGCCGCAATGGACAGGGGAGTATGTCTAAACTGTTTTTT CASSRNGQGSMSKLFF
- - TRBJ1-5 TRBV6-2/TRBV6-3 TGTGCCAGCAGTTACAACTCGGCGGGGTATCAGCCCCAGCATTTT CASSYNSAGYQPQHF
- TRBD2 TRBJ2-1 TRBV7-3 TGTGCCAGCAGCTCCTTAGCGGGGCCTTACAATGAGCAGTTCTTC CASSSLAGPYNEQFF
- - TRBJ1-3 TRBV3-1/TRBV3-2 TGTGCCAGCAGCCCCCGACCCTCTTCTGGAAACACCATATATTTT CASSPRPSSGNTIYF
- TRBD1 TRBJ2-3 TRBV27 TGTGCCAGCAGTCCCGGGACAGGGTACACAGATACGCAGTATTTT CASSPGTGYTDTQYF
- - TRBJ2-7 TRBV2 TGTGCCAGCAGTGAACCAGCGATGAACGAGCAGTACTTC CASSEPAMNEQYF
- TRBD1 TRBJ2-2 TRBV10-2 TGCGCCAGCAGTGGACAGGGAGCGAACACCGGGGAGCTGTTTTTT CASSGQGANTGELFF
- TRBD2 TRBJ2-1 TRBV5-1 TGCGCCAGCAGTTTAGCGGGAGCCCTAAATGAGCAGTTCTTC CASSLAGALNEQFF
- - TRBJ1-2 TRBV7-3 TGTGCCAGCAGCTTAACGGCCGGAAACTATGGCTACACCTTC CASSLTAGNYGYTF
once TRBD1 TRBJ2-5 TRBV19 TGTGCCAGTAGAGACCCCGGACAGGGGAGTGGGGAGACCCAGTACTTC CASRDPGQGSGETQYF
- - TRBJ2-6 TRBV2 TGTGCCAGCAGTGAAGACGAAAGGGTCGGGCGGGCCAACGTCCTGACTTTC CASSEDERVGRANVLTF
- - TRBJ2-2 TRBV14 TGTGCCAGCAGCCAAAATTGGGTTCCCGGGGAGCTGTTTTTT CASSQNWVPGELFF
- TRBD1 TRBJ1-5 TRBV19 TGTGCCAGTAGCCTTCCACAGGGGGATCAGCCCCAGCATTTT CASSLPQGDQPQHF
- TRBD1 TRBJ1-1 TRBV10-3 TGTGCCATCAGCAGAAACACAGGGGAAACTGAAGCTTTCTTT CAISRNTGETEAFF
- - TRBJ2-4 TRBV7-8 TGTGCCAGCAGCTTAGCTCCCGGCGGTAGCTCGCTAGCCAAAAACATTCAGTACTTC CASSLAPGGSSLAKNIQYF
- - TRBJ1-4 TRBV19 TGTGCCAGTGGCACCGGACAGATTAATGAAAAACTGTTTTTT CASGTGQINEKLFF
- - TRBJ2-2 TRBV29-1 TGCAGCGTTGACCTTACCAGGGTCGGGGACACCGGGGAGCTGTTTTTT CSVDLTRVGDTGELFF
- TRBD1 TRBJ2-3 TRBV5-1 TGCGCCAGCAGCTTACAGGGGGACACAGATACGCAGTATTTT CASSLQGDTDTQYF
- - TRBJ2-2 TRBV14 TGTGCCAGCAGCCAAGAGAACTACCTCACCGGGGAGCTGTTTTTT CASSQENYLTGELFF
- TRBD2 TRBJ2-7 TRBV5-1 TGCGCCAACGTCACACTAGCGGCCTACGAGCAGTACTTC CANVTLAAYEQYF
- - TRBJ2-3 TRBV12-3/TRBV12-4 TGTGCCAGCAGTATGGGGACAACAGATACGCAGTATTTT CASSMGTTDTQYF
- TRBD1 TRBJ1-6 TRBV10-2 TGCGCCAGCAGACGGGACAGGGGAAGTAATTCACCCCTCCACTTT CASRRDRGSNSPLHF
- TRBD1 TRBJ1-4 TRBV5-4 TGTGCCAGCAGCCCCAGCGGGACAGATGAAAAACTGTTTTTT CASSPSGTDEKLFF
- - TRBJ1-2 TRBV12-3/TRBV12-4 TGTGCCAGCAGCTGGACAGATAACTATGGCTACACCTTC CASSWTDNYGYTF
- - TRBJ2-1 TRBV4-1 TGCGCCAGCAGTCGCTACAATGAGCAGTTCTTC CASSRYNEQFF
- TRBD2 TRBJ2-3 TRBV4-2 TGTGCCAGCAGCCAGGCCCCGGGACTAGCGGGAGGGACAGATACGCAGTATTTT CASSQAPGLAGGTDTQYF
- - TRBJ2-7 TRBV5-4 TGTGCCAGCAGCTTGCAGGGACTAGGGGGCAGGGAGCAGTACTTC CASSLQGLGGREQYF
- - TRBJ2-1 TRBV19 TGTGCCAGTAGTATCAGGGCCCGCGGCAGCTCCCCCTACAATGAGCAGTTCTTC CASSIRARGSSPYNEQFF
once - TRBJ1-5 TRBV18 TGTGCCAGCTCACCTGGAAATCAGCCCCAGCATTTT CASSPGNQPQHF
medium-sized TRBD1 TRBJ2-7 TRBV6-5 TGTGCCAGCAGTTACGCCCCCGGACAGGGGCCTCGCGAGCAGTACTTC CASSYAPGQGPREQYF
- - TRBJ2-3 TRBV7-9 TGTGCCAGCAGCTTAGATCAAGGGGGTATAGATACGCAGTATTTT CASSLDQGGIDTQYF
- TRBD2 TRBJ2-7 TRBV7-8 TGTGCCAGCAGCTTAGTGGCTAGCGGGAGGGCGTACGAGCAGTACTTC CASSLVASGRAYEQYF
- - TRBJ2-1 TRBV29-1 TGCAGCGCTATCCGGGACGGAACCTACAATGAGCAGTTCTTC CSAIRDGTYNEQFF
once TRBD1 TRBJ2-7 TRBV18 TGTGCCAGCTCACCATACGACAGGGCCTACGAGCAGTACTTC CASSPYDRAYEQYF
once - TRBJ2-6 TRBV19 TGTGCCAGTAGTATAGATGGGTCTGGGGCCAACGTCCTGACTTTC CASSIDGSGANVLTF
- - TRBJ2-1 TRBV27 TGTGCCAGCAGTTTAGGACAGACGCAGTTCTTC CASSLGQTQFF
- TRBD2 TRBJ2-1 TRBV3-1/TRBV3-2 TGTGCCAGCAGCCAAGATAGCGGGGCCTACAATGAGCAGTTCTTC CASSQDSGAYNEQFF
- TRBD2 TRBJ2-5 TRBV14 TGTGCCAGCAGCCAAGGGGTTCGAGCGGGAGGACAAGAGACCCAGTACTTC CASSQGVRAGGQETQYF
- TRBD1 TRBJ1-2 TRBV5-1 TGCGCCAGCCGCCGTGGGACAGGGGGACAGGCTAACTATGGCTACACCTTC CASRRGTGGQANYGYTF
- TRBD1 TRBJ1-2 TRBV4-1 TGCGCCAGGCAGGTGGGGGGGACAGGGAGCGGCTACACCTTC CARQVGGTGSGYTF
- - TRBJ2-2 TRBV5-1 TGCGCCAGCAGCTTGTTGGGTACCGGTTCCGGGGAGCTGTTTTTT CASSLLGTGSGELFF
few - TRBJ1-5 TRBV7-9 TGTGCCAGCAGCTTAGATTTGGGGGCCACTCAGCCCCAGCATTTT CASSLDLGATQPQHF
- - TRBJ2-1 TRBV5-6 TGTGCCAGCAGCTTTAGGGCCGAGCAGTTCTTC CASSFRAEQFF
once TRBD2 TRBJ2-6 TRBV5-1 TGCGCCAGCAGCTTCGCGGGAGCCGGGGCCAACGTCCTGACTTTC CASSFAGAGANVLTF